This TCR beta chain is from a study of preoperative IRX-2 immunotherapy in early breast cancer. Treatment defined: preoperative locoregional IRX-2 cytokine immunotherapy. This phase Ib study tested locoregional IRX-2 cytokine immunotherapy given before surgery. This CDR3 region has 12 residues. Germline CDR1 and CDR2: LGHNT and FRNRAP. Profiling relied on immunoSEQ multiplex PCR, and the TCRdb table lists in-frame clones only, not all of them. The sample lists about 8,000 clones, approximately 80% occurring once. The V and J genes are TRBV12-5 and TRBJ2-2; D gene ambiguous. The sequence derives from a human donor with breast cancer. Sequenced here: tumor tissue, sampled after IRX-2 immunotherapy. The chain's CDR3 is CASNRSPGELFF. The CDR3 bases are TGTGCCAGCAACCGGTCTCCCGGGGAGCTGTTTTTT.